These 18 T cell receptor beta chains share one sample of origin, sequenced in a study of graft-versus-host responses after intestinal transplantation. Data came from immunoSEQ multiplex PCR; TCRdb stores just in-frame clones and leaves some out. The sample shows about 100,000 clones, over 75% of them seen only once. These receptors' antigens are unknown. The specimen comprised unstimulated CD4+ T cells sorted from spleen or lymph node cells, sampled before transplant. All receptors come from a human donor who was the organ donor for an intestinal transplant.

In this sample, this clone turned up a few times. This rearrangement joins TRBV19 to TRBJ1-5; 10 positions match TRBD1. CDR1 and CDR2 (germline): LNHDA, SQIVND (reference sequence). This CDR3 spans 15 amino acids. With 5 bases clipped from V and 4 bases from J, the junction kept 5 bases outside the gene matches. In nucleotides, the CDR3 is TGTGCCAGTAGTCCCCCGGGACAGGGGAATCAGCCCCAGCATTTT. It codes for CASSPPGQGNQPQHF.

V and J are TRBV28 and TRBJ1-2; no clear D gene. The CDR3 runs 15 residues. The V end was cut by 2 bases, the J end by 1 base, with 11 bases between. Germline-derived CDR1 and CDR2 are MDHEN and SYDVKM. CDR3 DNA: TGTGCCAGCAGTTTACAGGCAGGCCTTAACTATGGCTACACCTTC. This encodes CASSLQAGLNYGYTF.

This clone was recorded once. The rearrangement joins TRBV6-1 to TRBJ1-4; TRBD1 matches 9 bases. The V segment lost 4 bases and the J segment 7 bases; nucleotides outside the gene matches: 7. CDR1 is MNHNS and CDR2 is SASEGT in the germline V gene. The CDR3 contains 15 residues. In DNA form, the CDR3 reads TGTGCCAGCAGTGCCCGGGACAGGGTAGGTGAAAAACTGTTTTTT. It translates to CASSARDRVGEKLFF.

The rearrangement joins TRBV18 to TRBJ2-1; maybe TRBD1 (5 bases). This CDR3 comprises 16 residues. V was trimmed by 6 bases and J by 3 bases, leaving 18 bases between them. CDR1 KGHSH and CDR2 LQKENI come from the germline V gene. In nucleotides, the CDR3 is TGTGCCAGCTCCCTACCACGTGCAGGGCTCTACAATGAGCAGTTCTTC. Protein product: CASSLPRAGLYNEQFF.

V and J are TRBV30 and TRBJ1-5; 10 bases match TRBD1. The germline gives CDR1 GTSNPN, CDR2 SVGIG (reference sequence). The junction had 4 bases not matched to a gene; V was cut back by 2 bases and J by 9 bases. The CDR3 is 13 residues long. The chain's CDR3 is CAWSTTGGAPQHF. The CDR3 DNA follows: TGTGCCTGGAGTACGACAGGGGGCGCGCCCCAGCATTTT.

The CDR3 loop is CAWGTGYEQFF. The CDR3 DNA follows: TGTGCCTGGGGGACAGGGTATGAGCAGTTCTTC. The rearrangement joins TRBV30 to TRBJ2-1; 9 positions match TRBD1. Germline assignment: CDR1 GTSNPN and CDR2 SVGIG (reference sequence). This CDR3 contains 11 residues. With 5 bases clipped from V and 8 bases from J, the junction kept 1 base outside the gene matches.

This clone was found once. V and J are TRBV4-2 and TRBJ2-6, with unresolved D. V lost 1 base, J lost 2 bases, and 18 bases lay in between. The length of the CDR3 is 19 residues. Per germline, CDR1 LGHNA and CDR2 YNFKEQ. CDR3 DNA sequence: TGTGCCAGCAGCCAAGCAGGACGTACGACCTTCACTGGGGCCAACGTCCTGACTTTC. Its translation is CASSQAGRTTFTGANVLTF.

V gene TRBV10-3 combines with J gene TRBJ2-3; perhaps TRBD2 as D (5 bases). Germline lookup yields CDR1 ENHRY and CDR2 SYGVKD. This CDR3 has 12 amino acids. Trimming shortened V by 6 bases and J by 6 bases, and 10 bases separated the two germline ends. The CDR3 DNA follows: TGTGCCATCAGCCCACGAGGGGATACGCAGTATTTT. As protein: CAISPRGDTQYF.

V gene TRBV4-1 combines with J gene TRBJ2-3; D uncertain. CDR3 size: 11 residues. V was shortened by 6 bases and J by 7 bases, with 8 bases between the two germline ends. Germline values: CDR1 MGHRA, CDR2 YSYEKL. The CDR3 nucleotides are TGCGCCAGCAGTTCGACCCATACGCAGTATTTT. Its protein is CASSSTHTQYF.

The chain is built from TRBV11-2 and TRBJ1-5, with D perhaps matching TRBD1 (6 bases). The germline V gene encodes CDR1 SGHAT and CDR2 FQNNGV. This CDR3 has 15 amino acids. V gave up 1 base and J gave up 2 bases, with 9 bases separating them. CDR3 protein: CASSLVSGGNQPQHF. CDR3 bases: TGTGCCAGCAGCTTAGTTTCAGGGGGCAATCAGCCCCAGCATTTT.

The chain couples TRBV5-6 to TRBJ1-6, with 10 bases identical to TRBD1. The J segment lost 6 bases and the V segment lost 3 bases, leaving 6 bases of the junction unmatched. This CDR3 contains 16 residues. Germline values: CDR1 SGHDT, CDR2 YYEEEE. CDR3 nucleotides: TGTGCCAGCAGCTGGGGGGACAGGGGAGTTAATTCACCCCTCCACTTT. Translating it yields CASSWGDRGVNSPLHF.

The chain combines TRBV7-3 with TRBJ2-7; D gene uncertain. This CDR3 region has 14 residues. V was trimmed by 6 bases and J by 2 bases, leaving 14 bases between them. The germline V gene has CDR1 SGHTA and CDR2 FQGTGA. The CDR3 DNA reads TGTGCCAGCAGTCTGACGGCCACCCCCTACGAGCAGTACTTC. Protein sequence: CASSLTATPYEQYF.

The chain combines TRBV28 with TRBJ2-7, with D tentatively TRBD2 (5 bases). The V and J ends lost 1 base and 1 base respectively, with 11 bases between them. This CDR3 is 15 amino acids long. CDR1 and CDR2 from the germline V gene are MDHEN and SYDVKM. CDR3 DNA: TGTGCCAGCAGTTTATCCAGCGGATTATCCTACGAGCAGTACTTC. Translating gives CASSLSSGLSYEQYF.

This chain uses TRBV6-6 with TRBJ2-1; 7 bases fit TRBD2. Germline loops: CDR1 MNHNY, CDR2 SVGAGI (reference sequence). J lost 5 bases, V lost 5 bases, and 9 bases had no gene match. The CDR3 runs to 15 residues. In nucleotides, the CDR3 is TGTGCCAGCAGTCTGGGGGGGGTGAATGACAATGAGCAGTTCTTC. Its translation: CASSLGGVNDNEQFF.

The genes are TRBV9 and TRBJ1-3; D perhaps matches TRBD1 (5 bases). The CDR3 sequence is 14 residues long. Germline CDR1 reads SGDLS; CDR2 reads YYNGEE. V dropped 5 bases and J dropped 4 bases, with 13 bases sitting between them. In nucleotides, the CDR3 is TGTGCCAGCAGTCTAGAGGGGATGGGAAACACCATATATTTT. It translates to CASSLEGMGNTIYF.

The genes are TRBV5-1 and TRBJ2-1; the D is unclear. Deletions cut 2 bases from V and 5 bases from J, with 5 bases between. The CDR3 sequence is 12 residues long. CDR1 SGHRS and CDR2 YFSETQ come from the germline V gene. The CDR3 DNA is TGCGCCAGCAGCTTTGAGAACAATGAGCAGTTCTTC. Its protein product is CASSFENNEQFF.

The J gene is TRBJ1-4, the V gene TRBV5-1; possible D gene TRBD1, 5 bases. V was pared by 0 bases and J by 11 bases, with 17 bases between. This CDR3 contains 15 residues. CDR1 and CDR2 from the germline V gene are SGHRS and YFSETQ. CDR3 sequence (DNA): TGCGCCAGCAGCTTGGGGGGCCCCCATACCGAGAAACTGTTTTTT. It yields the protein CASSLGGPHTEKLFF.

The chain links TRBV25-1 to TRBJ1-5; D call uncertain. CDR1 is MGHDK, CDR2 SYGVNS, per germline. CDR3 length: 13 amino acids. V was clipped by 1 base and J by 4 bases, with 5 bases between them. The CDR3 DNA is TGTGCCAGCAGTGAATCGGGAAATCAGCCCCAGCATTTT. The encoded protein is CASSESGNQPQHF.